The T cell receptor (beta chain) described here comes from a study of T cell responses to AZD1222 COVID-19 vaccine. Findings of the study overall: Only six people who got AZD1222 tested seropositive at baseline.

Remarks on this clone: As yet, its antigen is unknown.

Only in-frame clones appear in the TCRdb table, and some are missing; sequencing was by immunoSEQ multiplex PCR. The data hold about 76,000 clones, with roughly 88% observed a single time. With V trimmed by 6 bases and J by 8 bases, 10 bases remained unmatched. CDR3 size: 15 residues. Germline-derived CDR1 and CDR2 are SGHNT and YYREEE (reference sequence). The sequences come from peripheral blood, collected on day 0 of MenACWY control vaccination. This receptor was obtained from an adult in good health. This rearrangement joins TRBV5-4 to TRBJ2-1; 11 bases fit TRBD2. The CDR3 is CASTTRLAGSDEQFF. DNA for the CDR3: TGTGCCAGCACCACGAGACTAGCGGGATCCGATGAGCAGTTCTTC.